The next 16 T cell receptor beta chains were all read from a single sample in a study of blood T cell repertoires in COVID-19. Sequenced by immunoSEQ multiplex PCR; TCRdb stores in-frame clones only, minus some. The top ten hold approximately 5.1% of the sample, which has approximately 50,000 clones, about 89% seen once. The sequencing sample was made of peripheral blood. The receptors derive from a human donor in a cohort sampled during active COVID-19.

This rearrangement joins TRBV19 to TRBJ2-7, with 8 bases lining up with TRBD1. Germline CDR1 and CDR2: LNHDA and SQIVND (reference sequence). The J segment lost 6 bases and the V segment lost 9 bases, leaving 7 bases of the junction unmatched. CDR3 length equals 12 residues. CDR3 amino acids: CASGGRGLEQYF. CDR3 sequence (DNA): TGTGCCAGCGGGGGCAGGGGGCTCGAGCAGTACTTC.

The gene calls are TRBV19 and TRBJ2-2, with TRBD1 matching over 11 bases. Losses at the gene ends were 5 bases for V and 6 bases for J; bases not matched to a gene: 8. Germline V lookup: CDR1 LNHDA, CDR2 SQIVND (reference sequence). This CDR3 spans 16 amino acids. In nucleotides, the CDR3 is TGTGCCAGTAGTCTTCCGGGACAGGGGGTTCCCGGGGAGCTGTTTTTT. The encoded protein is CASSLPGQGVPGELFF. Supplemented by reference TRBV19 and TRBJ2-2, the full variable domain reads DGGITQSPKYLFRKEGQNVTLSCEQNLNHDAMYWYRQDPGQGLRLIYYSQIVNDFQKGDIAEGYSVSREKKESFPLTVTSAQKNPTAFYLCASSLPGQGVPGELFFGEGSRLTVL.

V is TRBV12-3 or TRBV12-4 and J is TRBJ1-5; TRBD1 is a possible D gene (6 bases). The ends were cut back, 9 bases at V and 4 bases at J, with 13 bases in the middle. This CDR3 contains 13 residues. CDR3: CASNGQLNQPQHF. The CDR3 nucleotides read TGTGCCAGTAATGGACAGCTGAATCAGCCCCAGCATTTT.

This chain joins TRBV6-5 and TRBJ1-5, with 7 bases that match TRBD1. V was pared by 5 bases and J by 7 bases, with 5 bases of the junction left unmatched. There are 13 residues in the CDR3. From germline, CDR1 is MNHEY and CDR2 SVGAGI. The CDR3 DNA is TGTGCCAGCAGTCCTACAGGGGCGCAGCCCCAGCATTTT. Protein: CASSPTGAQPQHF.

The genes are TRBV6-5 and TRBJ2-3, with a tentative D call TRBD2 (6 bases). Germline V CDR1 and CDR2: MNHEY, SVGAGI. The CDR3 has 14 residues. Trimming pared 2 bases from V and 1 base from J, leaving 7 bases between. The CDR3 DNA follows: TGTGCCAGCAGTTACGCGGGACGCACAGATACGCAGTATTTT. Protein: CASSYAGRTDTQYF.

The chain couples TRBV7-6 to TRBJ2-7; the D gene is possibly TRBD2 (6 bases). From germline, CDR1 is SGHVS and CDR2 FNYEAQ. Trimming cost V 5 bases and J 4 bases, with 18 bases left between them. CDR3 length: 15 residues. The DNA of the CDR3 is TGTGCCAGCAGCCGCACGATGGATCGGGAGTACGAGCAGTACTTC. This gives the protein CASSRTMDREYEQYF.

The chain links TRBV3-1 (or the pseudogene TRBV3-2) to TRBJ2-7; 8 bases map to TRBD1. The germline CDR1 and CDR2 sequences are LGHDT and YNNKEL (reference sequence). The V and J ends lost 4 bases and 5 bases, in that order; junction bases with no gene match: 7. CDR3 length: 14 residues. This CDR3 reads CASSPRTGWDEQYF. The CDR3 DNA reads TGTGCCAGCAGCCCGAGGACAGGGTGGGACGAGCAGTACTTC.

The J gene is TRBJ1-1, the V gene TRBV12-3 or TRBV12-4; the D gene is possibly TRBD1 (5 bases). V lost 5 bases and J lost 5, with 12 bases in between. This CDR3 is built from 13 residues. In DNA form, the CDR3 reads TGTGCCAGCAGTCCCGGGGGAAGGACTGAAGCTTTCTTT. Translating it yields CASSPGGRTEAFF.

Of note for this clone: One end of the junction varies from germline; a read error may be responsible. The V gene is TRBV7-7, the J gene TRBJ2-2, with 8 bases lining up with TRBD2. Germline CDR1 is SSHAT and CDR2 is FNYEAQ (reference sequence). CDR3 length: 15 amino acids. DNA for the CDR3: TGTGCTAGCAGCCAAAGCGGGAGAGGCACCGGGGAGCTGTTTTTT. Residues: CASSQSGRGTGELFF. Filled out from reference TRBV7-7 and TRBJ2-2, the complete variable domain reads GAGVSQSPRYKVTKRGQDVTLRCDPISSHATLYWYQQALGQGPEFLTYFNYEAQPDKSGLPSDRFSAERPEGSISTLTIQRTEQRDSAMYRCASSQSGRGTGELFFGEGSRLTVL.

The gene calls are TRBV5-1 and TRBJ2-1; 11 bases fit TRBD2. V lost 4 bases to trimming and J lost 4 bases; unmatched junction nucleotides: 4. The CDR3 has 15 residues. Germline V lookup: CDR1 SGHRS, CDR2 YFSETQ. The CDR3 sequence is CASSPTSGRYNEQFF. The CDR3 region has the DNA TGCGCCAGCAGCCCTACTAGCGGGAGATACAATGAGCAGTTCTTC. Full variable domain (outside the CDR3, taken from reference TRBV5-1 and TRBJ2-1): KAGVTQTPRYLIKTRGQQVTLSCSPISGHRSVSWYQQTPGQGLQFLFEYFSETQRNKGNFPGRFSGRQFSNSRSEMNVSTLELGDSALYLCASSPTSGRYNEQFFGPGTRLTVL.

The rearrangement joins TRBV7-9 to TRBJ2-1, with TRBD2 matching over 8 bases. Looked up from germline, CDR1 is SEHNR and CDR2 is FQNEAQ (reference sequence). The CDR3 runs 14 residues. V shed 6 bases and J 2 bases; nucleotides not matched to a gene: 3. DNA for the CDR3: TGTGCCAGCAGGGGCGGGGGGACCTACAATGAGCAGTTCTTC. Encoded protein: CASRGGGTYNEQFF.

The chain employs TRBV9 and TRBJ2-1, with 13 nucleotides matching TRBD2. With 3 bases clipped from V and 9 bases from J, the junction kept 3 bases outside the gene matches. Germline V gene sequence: CDR1 SGDLS, CDR2 YYNGEE. This CDR3 has 14 residues. The CDR3 region has the DNA TGTGCCAGCAGCGAGGGACTAGCGGGATTTGAGCAGTTCTTC. It is translated as CASSEGLAGFEQFF.

The rearrangement joins TRBV7-2 to TRBJ2-1; TRBD2 matches 11 bases. CDR3 length: 16 amino acids. CDR1 and CDR2 from the germline V gene are SGHTA and FQGNSA. The trim removed 1 base at V and 4 bases at J, leaving 3 bases unmatched. Here the CDR3 reads CASSLVWTSGYNEQFF. Here the CDR3 DNA reads TGTGCCAGCAGCTTAGTGTGGACTAGCGGGTACAATGAGCAGTTCTTC.

This clone was found once. The CDR3 reads CASSLVWGDTEAFF. The DNA for the CDR3 is TGTGCCAGCAGCTTGGTTTGGGGCGACACTGAAGCTTTCTTT. The V and J genes are TRBV5-4 and TRBJ1-1, with D possibly matching TRBD1 (5 bases). The V and J ends lost 0 bases and 3 bases respectively, with 9 bases between them. Germline loops: CDR1 SGHNT, CDR2 YYREEE (reference sequence). The CDR3 has 14 amino acids.

This clone appeared a single time. The chain uses TRBV18 and TRBJ2-7, with 7 nucleotides matching TRBD1. The CDR3 extends over 17 amino acids. Looked up from germline, CDR1 is KGHSH and CDR2 is LQKENI. The ends lost 4 bases at V and 6 bases at J; junction bases unmatched: 18. In DNA, the CDR3 is TGTGCCAGCTCACGGGGACCGGGACAGTCAATATCGGGCGAGCAGTACTTC. As protein: CASSRGPGQSISGEQYF.

The chain recombines TRBV7-2 with TRBJ2-5; 7 bases are shared with TRBD2. Germline V lookup: CDR1 SGHTA, CDR2 FQGNSA. CDR3 size: 19 residues. V trimming: 1 base; J trimming: 2 bases; junction bases outside the gene matches: 16. The DNA for the CDR3 is TGTGCCAGCAGCTTAGTCCCCAGGGTGGCTAGCGGTACTCAAGAGACCCAGTACTTC. Encoded protein: CASSLVPRVASGTQETQYF.